The 9 T cell receptor beta chains in this list originate from one sample, sequenced in a study of molecular identifiers for immune sequencing clone quantification. TCRdb re-analysed the PCR reads in MiXCR, keeping a single row per CDR3 protein. The profile shows approximately 97,000 distinct CDR3 sequences, about a third of them singletons. Source material: naive CD8+ T cells from blood, with Jurkat cell RNA spiked in. Subset described: FACS-sorted CD8+CD4-CCR7+CD45RA+ naive T cells. Source of these receptors: a human donor in good health. Some libraries in this study had Jurkat cell RNA spiked in.

Comments on this clonotype: Compared with germline, one end of the junction differs, possibly owing to a read error. The chain couples TRBV28 to TRBJ2-7; 8 nucleotides align to TRBD1. This CDR3 comprises 14 residues. Germline assignment: CDR1 MDHEN and CDR2 SYDVKM. CDR3 DNA sequence: TGTGCCAGCAGTAGGACAGGGTGGTCCTACGAGCGGTACTTC. Translation gives CASSRTGWSYERYF.

This clonotype showed up many times. The chain combines TRBV7-2 with TRBJ2-3, with 7 bases identical to TRBD1. Germline V gives CDR1 SGHTA, CDR2 FQGNSA. The CDR3 length is 18 residues. After removal of 2 bases from V and 3 bases from J, the junction contained 14 bases not matched to a gene. CDR3 nucleotide sequence: TGTGCCAGCAGCTTAACCGCTTACAGGGGAAGGGCGACAGATACGCAGTATTTT. It yields the protein CASSLTAYRGRATDTQYF.

CDR3 amino acids: CASSQRWAEAFF. CDR3 DNA sequence: TGTGCCAGCAGCCAGAGGTGGGCTGAAGCTTTCTTT. V usage is TRBV14 and J usage is TRBJ1-1; unclear D gene. CDR3 length: 12 amino acids. With 3 bases removed from V and 6 bases from J, the gap between germline ends came to 8 bases. Germline V gene lookup returns CDR1 SGHDN and CDR2 FVKESK.

This clonotype was picked up a small number of times. It may be a read error: a sequence one base away is much more abundant. The DNA of the CDR3 is TGCAGCGTTGAATGGCTTTTTGATACGCAGTATTTT. This codes for CSVEWLFDTQYF. The rearrangement links TRBV29-1 to TRBJ2-3, with no clear D. This CDR3 contains 12 residues. V was pared by 2 bases and J by 6 bases, with 9 bases between. Germline-derived CDR1 and CDR2 are SQVTM and ANQGSEA.

This chain uses TRBV27 with TRBJ2-2, with D maybe TRBD1 (6 bases). The CDR3 spans 12 residues. Trimming removed 9 bases at V and 8 bases at J, with 13 bases between. Germline assignment: CDR1 MNHEY and CDR2 SMNVEV (reference sequence). CDR3 sequence: CASTGLGGELFF. CDR3 sequence (DNA): TGTGCCAGTACAGGGTTAGGGGGGGAGCTGTTTTTT.

This clonotype was counted between two and nine times. The J gene is TRBJ2-7, the V gene TRBV11-2; 13 bases fit TRBD2. Germline V lookup: CDR1 SGHAT, CDR2 FQNNGV. This CDR3 region has 15 residues. The V gene end was trimmed by 2 bases and the J gene end by 7 bases; junction bases not matched to a gene: 5. For the CDR3, the DNA is TGTGCCAGCAGCTTAACTAGCGGGAGGGCAGAGGAGCAGTACTTC. This sequence encodes CASSLTSGRAEEQYF.

V and J are TRBV4-1 and TRBJ1-2; possible D gene TRBD1, 6 bases. The CDR3 covers 16 residues. Deletions cut 0 bases from V and 5 bases from J, with 16 bases between. CDR1 and CDR2 from the germline V gene are MGHRA and YSYEKL. As DNA, the CDR3 is TGCGCCAGCAGCCAAGACACGCTGGGGGCTGGGTATGGCTACACCTTC. Translating gives CASSQDTLGAGYGYTF.

The J gene is TRBJ2-3, the V gene TRBV27, with 12 positions matching TRBD2. Per the germline V gene, CDR1 is MNHEY and CDR2 is SMNVEV (reference sequence). The J segment lost 1 base and the V segment lost 2 bases, leaving 7 bases of the junction unmatched. The CDR3 sequence is 18 residues long. CDR3 protein: CASSLILAGGPRTDTQYF. The CDR3 coding sequence is TGTGCCAGCAGTTTAATTCTAGCGGGAGGGCCGCGCACAGATACGCAGTATTTT.

This clonotype was seen at least ten times. The chain employs TRBV29-1 and TRBJ2-7; perhaps D is TRBD1 or TRBD2 (5 bases each). This CDR3 region has 16 residues. Trimming left V 3 bases short and J 4 bases short, with 22 bases between. From germline, CDR1 is SQVTM and CDR2 ANQGSEA. CDR3 amino acids: CSVDEEGPRGSYEQYF. Written as DNA, the CDR3 is TGCAGCGTTGATGAAGAGGGACCCCGAGGAAGTTACGAGCAGTACTTC.